The 15 T cell receptor beta chains given below trace back to one sample, sequenced in a study of patients and donors after allogeneic stem cell transplantation. TCRdb reprocessed the RT-PCR reads via MiXCR and lists one record per CDR3 protein. The sample consists of about 150,000 distinct CDR3 sequences, about 36% of them appearing once. The specimen sequenced was blood, either unsorted or a sorted T cell fraction (not recorded which). The receptors shown here come from a human donor who was either an allogeneic HSCT recipient or a stem cell or donor lymphocyte infusion donor (not recorded which). It is not recorded whose cells these are; they may come from a transplant donor.

This clonotype occurred many times. The rearrangement uses TRBV29-1 and TRBJ1-1; no firm D call. The germline V gene has CDR1 SQVTM and CDR2 ANQGSEA. The CDR3 runs to 13 residues. Trimming pared 4 bases from V and 1 base from J, leaving 10 bases between. Here the CDR3 reads CSVALQANTEAFF. The CDR3 DNA reads as TGCAGCGTTGCTCTCCAGGCGAACACTGAAGCTTTCTTT.

The chain links TRBV13 to TRBJ2-1, with 8 nucleotides matching TRBD1. This CDR3 contains 16 residues. Germline CDR1 is PRHDT and CDR2 is FYEKMQ (reference sequence). The V gene end was trimmed by 5 bases and the J gene end by 2 bases; junction bases not matched to a gene: 8. The CDR3, as DNA: TGTGCCAGCAGCCCGTGGACAGGGATCCCCTACAATGAGCAGTTCTTC. Encoded protein: CASSPWTGIPYNEQFF.

The chain is built from TRBV6-1 and TRBJ1-5; TRBD1 might be the D (6 bases). Germline lookup yields CDR1 MNHNS and CDR2 SASEGT. The CDR3 has 15 amino acids. Trimming left V 10 bases short and J 0 bases short, with 16 bases between. The CDR3 is CATSTGLYSNQPQHF. DNA for the CDR3: TGTGCCACCTCGACAGGACTATATAGCAATCAGCCCCAGCATTTT.

This clonotype appeared a few times. The V and J genes are TRBV29-1 and TRBJ1-2; a weak D match, TRBD1 (5 bases). This CDR3 comprises 15 residues. Germline lookup yields CDR1 SQVTM and CDR2 ANQGSEA. The ends were cut back, 1 base at V and 8 bases at J, with 20 bases in the middle. The CDR3 loop is CSVEAGQGRPSGYTF. The CDR3 DNA follows: TGCAGCGTTGAAGCGGGGCAGGGTAGGCCCTCGGGCTACACCTTC.

The genes are TRBV28 and TRBJ1-2, with D unresolved. The CDR3 is 12 amino acids. Trimming left V 3 bases short and J 7 bases short, with 9 bases between. Germline-derived CDR1 and CDR2 are MDHEN and SYDVKM. The DNA of the CDR3 is TGTGCCAGCAGTTTCCACTCCGGTGGCTACACCTTC. This gives the protein CASSFHSGGYTF.

This clonotype was counted between two and nine times. This chain joins TRBV28 and TRBJ2-3; TRBD2 matches 12 bases. Germline CDR1 is MDHEN and CDR2 is SYDVKM. This CDR3 has 18 residues. V lost 5 bases to trimming and J lost 1 base; unmatched junction nucleotides: 10. This chain's CDR3 is CASSVELAGGPRTDTQYF. The CDR3 DNA sequence: TGTGCCAGCAGTGTCGAACTAGCGGGGGGCCCACGCACAGATACGCAGTATTTT.

This clonotype was seen more than once but under ten times. The V and J genes are TRBV10-3 and TRBJ1-1; no definite D call. CDR1 ENHRY and CDR2 SYGVKD come from the germline V gene. The length of the CDR3 is 13 residues. V was clipped by 3 bases and J by 1 base, with 6 bases between them. Here the CDR3 reads CAISETENTEAFF. CDR3 DNA: TGTGCCATCAGTGAAACTGAGAACACTGAAGCTTTCTTT.

V usage is TRBV11-2 and J usage is TRBJ1-2; 9 bases are shared with TRBD1. The CDR3 contains 16 residues. J lost 1 base, V lost 5 bases, and 8 bases had no gene match. Germline V lookup: CDR1 SGHAT, CDR2 FQNNGV. The CDR3 reads CASSAIRTGVNYGYTF. The CDR3 nucleotides are TGTGCCAGCAGCGCTATCAGGACAGGGGTTAACTATGGCTACACCTTC.

This chain uses TRBV12-3 or TRBV12-4 with TRBJ2-2, with 9 bases matching TRBD2. With 2 bases clipped from V and 5 bases from J, the junction kept 9 bases outside the gene matches. The CDR3 sequence is 17 residues long. The DNA of the CDR3 is TGTGCCAGCAGTTTACCGCTGGGGCTAGCGGGGACCGGGGAGCTGTTTTTT. This encodes CASSLPLGLAGTGELFF.

The CDR3 DNA is TGTGCCACCAGTGATCGGGGCCCGAATCCCAATCAGCCCCAGCATTTT. This codes for CATSDRGPNPNQPQHF. The rearrangement links TRBV24-1 to TRBJ1-5; a possible D gene is TRBD1 (5 bases). With 3 bases removed from V and 3 bases from J, the gap between germline ends came to 14 bases. The CDR3 is made up of 16 amino acids. Germline-derived CDR1 and CDR2 are KGHDR and SFDVKD.

J is TRBJ1-1 and V is TRBV11-2; D remains unclear. The CDR3 spans 13 residues. The V end was cut by 4 bases, the J end by 5 bases, with 11 bases between. Germline V gene sequence: CDR1 SGHAT, CDR2 FQNNGV. The CDR3 coding sequence is TGTGCCAGCAGCTCTCACTTGGAGACTGAAGCTTTCTTT. It encodes CASSSHLETEAFF.

This clonotype was detected only a few times. V and J are TRBV9 and TRBJ1-2; a weak D match, TRBD1 (6 bases). Trimming left V 3 bases short and J 5 bases short, with 17 bases between. The CDR3 sequence is 15 residues long. CDR1 and CDR2 from the germline V gene are SGDLS and YYNGEE. In DNA form, the CDR3 reads TGTGCCAGCAGCGCCTGGGACAATTATATTTATGGCTACACCTTC. Protein: CASSAWDNYIYGYTF.

In regard to this clonotype: At one of its ends the junction is not consistent with the germline gene, which may arise from a read error. The V and J genes are TRBV7-2 and TRBJ1-5; D is ambiguous. This CDR3 has 15 amino acids. CDR1 and CDR2 (germline): SGHTA, FQGNSA. The CDR3 reads CASSLGSRSNQLQHF. DNA of the CDR3: TGTGCCAGCAGCTTAGGGTCAAGAAGCAATCAGCTCCAGCATTTT. The entire variable domain, with the rest obtained from reference TRBV7-2 and TRBJ1-5, is as follows: GAGVSQSPSNKVTEKGKDVELRCDPISGHTALYWYRQSLGQGLEFLIYFQGNSAPDKSGLPSDRFSAERTGGSVSTLTIQRTQQEDSAVYLCASSLGSRSNQLQHFGDGTRLSIL.

The chain is built from TRBV27 and TRBJ2-7; D remains ambiguous. The CDR3 length is 13 residues. V lost 3 bases and J 2 bases, leaving 8 bases between the germline ends. CDR1 and CDR2 (germline): MNHEY, SMNVEV (reference sequence). The chain's CDR3 is CASSFESPYEQYF. The CDR3 nucleotides read TGTGCCAGCAGTTTCGAATCCCCCTACGAGCAGTACTTC.

The chain links TRBV7-3 to TRBJ2-3; D is unclear. Trimming shortened V by 5 bases and J by 4 bases, and 7 bases separated the two germline ends. Germline V gene data show CDR1 as SGHTA and CDR2 as FQGTGA. This CDR3 is 12 amino acids long. CDR3 in amino acids: CASSQTSDTQYF. The CDR3 DNA is TGTGCCAGCAGCCAAACTTCAGATACGCAGTATTTT.